The 2 T cell receptor beta chains presented below share a single source sample, sequenced in a study of early T cells in non-severe SARS-CoV-2 infection. MiXCR was run by TCRdb on the 5' RACE reads, yielding one entry per CDR3 protein. The table shows over 70,000 distinct CDR3 sequences, with around 15% occurring only once. The specimen sequenced was whole blood. These TCRs come from an adult who was a healthcare worker with PCR-confirmed SARS-CoV-2 infection or an uninfected control (not recorded which).

This clonotype was detected only a few times. The rearrangement uses TRBV5-1 and TRBJ2-2; D call uncertain. This CDR3 contains 15 residues. CDR1 is SGHRS and CDR2 is YFSETQ in the germline V gene. Trimming removed 0 bases from V and 5 bases from J, with 11 bases in between. Here the CDR3 reads CASSLDWPGTGELFF. CDR3 nucleotides: TGCGCCAGCAGCTTGGATTGGCCTGGGACCGGGGAGCTGTTTTTT.

This clonotype was recorded a few times. This chain joins TRBV29-1 and TRBJ2-1, with 8 bases aligning to TRBD2. CDR3 size: 13 residues. Per the germline V gene, CDR1 is SQVTM and CDR2 is ANQGSEA. The CDR3: CYGGTSVRNEQFF. The DNA of the CDR3 is TGCTACGGTGGGACTAGTGTCCGCAATGAGCAGTTCTTC.